This T cell receptor beta chain originates from a study of cytomegalovirus exposure and HLA in healthy donors. Regarding the study as a whole: The study recorded more than 150 TCR beta chains that were cytomegalovirus-associated. Subsequent analysis revealed that first-cohort TCR clusters tended to co-occur in the 90 to 150 validation repertoires. Whilst most TCR sequences proved rare, a subset of public TCRs occurred across many donors.

The data were produced by immunoSEQ multiplex PCR, yet TCRdb's version contains in-frame clones alone and is incomplete. Of tens of thousands of clones in the sample, 90% to 97% were seen once. The junction had 3 bases not matched to a gene; V was cut back by 5 bases and J by 5 bases. CDR3 length: 15 residues. CDR1 SGHNT and CDR2 YENEEA come from the germline V gene. This clone was recorded once. The antigen is unknown. The sequenced sample consisted of PBMCs. This rearrangement joins TRBV11-3 to TRBJ2-5; 15 bases fit TRBD2. The sequence derives from a woman younger than 30 in good health and CMV-seronegative. The CDR3 loop reads CASSPGTSGGETQYF. In DNA, the CDR3 is TGTGCCAGCAGCCCAGGGACTAGCGGGGGGGAGACCCAGTACTTC.